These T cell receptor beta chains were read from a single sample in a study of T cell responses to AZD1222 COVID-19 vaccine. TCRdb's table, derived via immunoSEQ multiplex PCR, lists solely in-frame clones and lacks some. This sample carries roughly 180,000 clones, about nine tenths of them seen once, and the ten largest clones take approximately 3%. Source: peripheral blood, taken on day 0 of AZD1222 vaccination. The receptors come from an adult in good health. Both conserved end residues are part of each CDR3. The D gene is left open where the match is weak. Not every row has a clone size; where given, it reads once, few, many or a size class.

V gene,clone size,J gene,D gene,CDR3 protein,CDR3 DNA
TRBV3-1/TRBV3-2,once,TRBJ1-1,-,CASSLIPGTGANTEAFF,TGTGCCAGCAGCCTCATACCCGGGACGGGGGCAAACACTGAAGCTTTCTTT
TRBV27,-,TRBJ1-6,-,CASSLSPAGTGGYNSPLHF,TGTGCCAGCAGTTTATCCCCGGCTGGGACGGGAGGGTATAATTCACCCCTCCACTTT
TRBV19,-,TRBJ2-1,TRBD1,CASSIVGQGVRQFF,TGTGCCAGTAGTATAGTTGGACAGGGGGTAAGGCAGTTCTTC
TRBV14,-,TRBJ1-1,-,CASSPRPQNTEAFF,TGTGCCAGCAGCCCCCGTCCCCAGAACACTGAAGCTTTCTTT
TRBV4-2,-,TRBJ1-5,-,CASSQTDSYLNQPQHF,TGTGCCAGCAGCCAAACCGACAGCTACCTAAATCAGCCCCAGCATTTT
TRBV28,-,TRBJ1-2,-,CASVGFGTYGYTF,TGTGCCAGCGTCGGCTTTGGGACCTATGGCTACACCTTC
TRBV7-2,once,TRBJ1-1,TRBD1,CASSSRDREAFF,TGTGCCAGCAGCTCCAGGGACAGGGAAGCTTTCTTT
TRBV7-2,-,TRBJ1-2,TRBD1,CASSLARDRGGPGYTF,TGTGCCAGCAGCTTGGCGAGGGACAGGGGGGGTCCTGGCTACACCTTC
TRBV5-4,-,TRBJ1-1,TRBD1,CASSSGGGGTEAFF,TGTGCCAGCAGCTCAGGGGGGGGAGGAACTGAAGCTTTCTTT
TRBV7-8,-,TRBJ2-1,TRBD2,CASFSGAYNEQFF,TGTGCCAGCTTTAGCGGGGCGTACAATGAGCAGTTCTTC
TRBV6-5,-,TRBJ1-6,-,CASTFQGSGALHF,TGTGCCAGCACCTTTCAAGGGTCAGGGGCCCTCCACTTT
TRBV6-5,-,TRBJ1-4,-,CASSTGSEKLFF,TGTGCCAGCAGCACAGGGAGTGAAAAACTGTTTTTT
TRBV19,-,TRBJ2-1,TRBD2,CASSRGGLSYNEQFF,TGTGCCAGTAGTAGGGGGGGTCTCTCCTACAATGAGCAGTTCTTC
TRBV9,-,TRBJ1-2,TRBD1,CASSPSDRVYGYTF,TGTGCCAGCAGCCCCAGCGACAGGGTGTATGGCTACACCTTC
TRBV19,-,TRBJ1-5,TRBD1,CASSLIRDRGQPQHF,TGTGCCAGTAGTTTAATCCGGGACAGGGGCCAGCCCCAGCATTTT
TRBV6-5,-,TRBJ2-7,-,CASRTDNYEQYF,TGTGCCAGCAGAACTGACAACTACGAGCAGTACTTC
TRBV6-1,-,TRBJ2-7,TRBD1,CASSDTVFRGQGSPYEQYF,TGTGCCAGCAGTGACACAGTTTTTCGGGGACAGGGAAGTCCCTACGAGCAGTACTTC
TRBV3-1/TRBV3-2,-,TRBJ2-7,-,CASSQRVRVEQYF,TGTGCCAGCAGCCAACGAGTTCGTGTCGAGCAGTACTTC
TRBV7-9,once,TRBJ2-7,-,CASSLAGGGLEQYF,TGTGCCAGCAGCTTAGCGGGCGGTGGACTCGAGCAGTACTTC
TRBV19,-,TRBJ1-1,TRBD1,CASSMQDRVTTEAFF,TGTGCCAGTAGTATGCAGGACAGGGTGACGACTGAAGCTTTCTTT
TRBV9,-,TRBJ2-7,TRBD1,CASSSPSTGSAYEQYF,TGTGCCAGCAGCTCCCCATCGACAGGGTCCGCCTACGAGCAGTACTTC
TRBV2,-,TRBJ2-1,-,CASSPRPPATSYNEQFF,TGTGCCAGCAGTCCCAGGCCGCCGGCGACCTCCTACAATGAGCAGTTCTTC